This T cell receptor beta chain appears in the sequencing data of a study of human T cells and chemical hapten exposure. Study information: The patient population, which was mostly female, had alopecia areata, totalis or universalis. Study-wide results and limits: The donor cohort had alopecia, so its immune response may not match that of healthy people. Expanded TCRs clustered into significantly more large CDR3 similarity groups than controls, the analysis revealed.

TCRdb processed the RACE reads anew with MiXCR; each CDR3 protein has one entry. The sample lists fewer than 40,000 distinct CDR3 sequences; roughly 13% were seen once. The germline V gene encodes CDR1 SQVTM and CDR2 ANQGSEA. The CDR3 runs to 15 residues. With 2 bases removed from V and 4 bases from J, the gap between germline ends came to 15 bases. Time point in this sample: patch test 3, about 24 weeks after DPC sensitization. Noted treatment: therapeutic diphenylcyclopropenone sensitization with weekly scalp DPC. The authors' total RNA extraction used unfractionated whole blood. This clonotype was found many times. Its antigen remains unidentified.

The source is a woman aged 40 to 49 with alopecia areata. Some clones in this sample may be carry-over from other donors' samples. The source material was whole blood, sampled in connection with sensitization to the hapten diphenylcyclopropenone (DPC). V is TRBV29-1 and J is TRBJ2-1; D might be TRBD1 (6 bases). The DNA for the CDR3 is TGCAGCGTTGAACGGGACACCCTAATATACAATGAGCAGTTCTTC. This sequence encodes CSVERDTLIYNEQFF.